This T cell receptor beta chain originates from a study of blood T cell repertoires in COVID-19 (dated by TCRdb to the early 2020s). In terms of the full investigation: Collaborator samples came from the United States, Italy and Spain and covered acute and convalescent phases of COVID-19. The prospective study material was composed of cDNA or gDNA derived from T cells, B-cell-depleted T cells, or PBMCs. HLA class I and class II types, where available, came from metadata supplied by the sample provider rather than from assay-based typing. Samples came from the ongoing ImmuneRACE study (first 160 participants) plus 1,254 subjects from 6 global collaborators. A de-identified subject ID, COVID-19 status, age in years and sex were almost always included in the sample metadata. The repertoires were released in a freely available public database meant as a resource for research on the immune response to SARS-CoV-2. The dataset comprised deeply sampled blood TCRbeta repertoires from subjects exposed to, actively infected with, or recovered from COVID-19.

Another Seattle source contributed samples from volunteer blood donors who had recovered from COVID-19. Each collaborating institution followed its own protocols to collect whole blood in K2EDTA tubes. For TCRbeta analysis, collaborator samples were shipped as frozen whole blood, as isolated PBMCs, or as DNA extracted from either sample type. Turning to this clone: Its antigen is unknown. Per-base quality was not reported, and no clone a single base away is much larger than it.

TCRbeta CDR3 regions were amplified from genomic DNA using the immunoSEQ Assay, a bias-controlled multiplex PCR. Concerning the study's data processing: The number of nucleated cells in each sample was estimated by amplification of reference gene primers within the assay. To quantify the absolute abundance of each unique TCRbeta CDR3 rearrangement, sequence reads were collapsed and filtered. Productive Simpson clonality was computed per sample as the square root of Simpson's diversity index over productive rearrangements. Imported from immuneACCESS, the table was reduced by TCRdb to in-frame sequences with V and J called. These copies leave out some clones; in studies compared against another copy, an unresolved V gene accounts for under half, and the cause of the remainder is not known. Clonal size and the V and J genes are those of that table, whereas D and trimming came from the DNA. In all, the sample holds 300,000 to 350,000 clones, and around nine tenths of those were seen once. The top ten clones comprise approximately 3.5% of the sample.

V is pared back by 0 bases and J by 2 bases, with 10 bases lying between the germline termini. The germline V gene yields SGHTA for CDR1 and FQGNSA for CDR2. Spanning cysteine to phenylalanine, the CDR3 consists of 15 amino acids. This entry keeps only the CDR3 DNA: 45 bases, framed from base 1. Study-level results and caveats: Clinical and demographic metadata were provided uncurated, with the amount varying by source and participant.

Sequenced material: peripheral blood. The sequence was collected from a woman aged 18-29 years who had recovered from COVID-19. The chain is encoded by TRBV7-2 joined to TRBJ1-2, with the D gene not clear enough to name. The DNA sequence is given as TGTGCCAGCAGCTTAGCGGCCACCCGAAACTATGGCTACACCTTC. Its translation is CASSLAATRNYGYTF.